A selection of T cell receptor beta chains follows, all from one sample in a study of CD4 T cells in relation to SARS-CoV-2 and coronaviruses. Repertoires were generated with immunoSEQ multiplex PCR, while TCRdb's copy carries only in-frame clones and drops some. The sample consists of just under 65,000 clones, less than 95% of them appearing once. The sample taken for sequencing was naive CD4+ T cells from PBMCs. Receptors originate from a human donor in good health. Both conserved end residues are part of each CDR3. D genes are given only for firm matches. Expanded clones are given a class, and other clones once, few, many or no size at all.

v_gene	abundance	len	d_gene	j_gene	CDR3aa	CDR3nt
TRBV7-9	-	15	-	TRBJ1-6	CASSLGLSLNSPLHF	TGTGCCAGCAGCTTAGGATTGAGCCTTAATTCACCCCTCCACTTT
TRBV9	-	14	-	TRBJ2-1	CASSMAGLGNEQFF	TGTGCCAGCAGCATGGCAGGGTTGGGCAATGAGCAGTTCTTC
TRBV5-8	-	13	-	TRBJ2-3	CASSLRSGQAQYF	TGTGCCAGCAGCTTGAGGTCAGGGCAAGCGCAGTATTTT
TRBV28	-	15	TRBD1	TRBJ2-5	CAISKQGTGRETQYF	TGTGCCATCTCGAAGCAGGGGACAGGGAGGGAGACCCAGTACTTC
TRBV19	-	15	TRBD2	TRBJ2-3	CASSIALAGLDTQYF	TGTGCCAGTAGTATAGCACTAGCGGGGTTAGATACGCAGTATTTT
TRBV6-5	-	12	TRBD1	TRBJ1-2	CASSGTDYGYTF	TGTGCCAGCAGCGGGACAGACTATGGCTACACCTTC
TRBV28	-	15	TRBD2	TRBJ2-7	CASSPPGRASYEQYF	TGTGCCAGCAGTCCGCCTGGGAGGGCCTCCTACGAGCAGTACTTC
TRBV7-9	once	13	TRBD1	TRBJ2-7	CASSLGDSRETYF	TGTGCCAGCAGCTTAGGGGACAGCCGGGAAACTTACTTC
TRBV5-4	-	14	-	TRBJ2-1	CASSLESRVNEQFF	TGTGCCAGCAGCTTGGAAAGCCGGGTGAATGAGCAGTTCTTC
TRBV11-2	-	14	-	TRBJ1-5	CASALTQGNQPQHF	TGTGCCAGCGCCCTTACACAGGGCAATCAGCCCCAGCATTTT
TRBV28	-	15	-	TRBJ2-5	CASSSEGRHQETQYF	TGTGCCAGCAGTTCAGAGGGGCGGCACCAAGAGACCCAGTACTTC
TRBV28	-	16	-	TRBJ2-1	CASRSGTTSSYNEQFF	TGTGCCAGCAGGTCCGGGACAACGAGCTCCTACAATGAGCAGTTCTTC
TRBV28	-	14	TRBD1	TRBJ1-4	CASRGGQSNEKLFF	TGTGCCAGCAGGGGGGGACAGAGTAATGAAAAACTGTTTTTT
TRBV6-5	-	12	-	TRBJ2-3	CASSWGTDTQYF	TGTGCCAGCAGTTGGGGAACAGATACGCAGTATTTT
TRBV28	-	14	TRBD2	TRBJ2-1	CASIGGMAYNEQFF	TGTGCCAGCATCGGGGGGATGGCGTACAATGAGCAGTTCTTC
TRBV28	-	15	-	TRBJ2-3	CASTLTGRVVDTQYF	TGTGCCAGCACCTTAACCGGCAGGGTGGTAGATACGCAGTATTTT
TRBV19	-	14	TRBD1	TRBJ2-1	CASSLRTGGVMQFF	TGTGCCAGTAGCCTCCGGACAGGGGGGGTCATGCAGTTCTTC
TRBV6-5	-	15	TRBD1	TRBJ2-7	CASRTGTGKVHEQYF	TGTGCCAGCAGGACAGGGACAGGGAAGGTCCACGAGCAGTACTTC
TRBV24-1	-	16	-	TRBJ2-6	CATRSSVGAGANVLTF	TGTGCCACCAGAAGTAGTGTAGGGGCTGGGGCCAACGTCCTGACTTTC
TRBV27	-	13	-	TRBJ1-2	CASSLWGSYGYTF	TGTGCCAGCAGTTTATGGGGCTCCTATGGCTACACCTTC